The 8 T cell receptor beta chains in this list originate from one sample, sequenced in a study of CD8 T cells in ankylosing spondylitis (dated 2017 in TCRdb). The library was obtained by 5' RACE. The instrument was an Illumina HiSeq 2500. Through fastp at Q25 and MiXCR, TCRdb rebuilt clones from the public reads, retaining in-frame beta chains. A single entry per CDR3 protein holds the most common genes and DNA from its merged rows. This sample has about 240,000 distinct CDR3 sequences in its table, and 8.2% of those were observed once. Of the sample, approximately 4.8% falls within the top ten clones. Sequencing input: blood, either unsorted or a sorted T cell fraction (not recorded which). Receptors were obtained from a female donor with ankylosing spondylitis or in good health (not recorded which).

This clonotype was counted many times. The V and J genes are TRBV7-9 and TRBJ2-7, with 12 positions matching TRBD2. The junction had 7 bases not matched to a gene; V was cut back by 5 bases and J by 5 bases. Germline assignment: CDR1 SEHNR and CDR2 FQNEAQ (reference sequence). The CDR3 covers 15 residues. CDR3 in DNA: TGTGCCAGCAGCCACGGACTAGCGGGACTCCACGAGCAGTACTTC. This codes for CASSHGLAGLHEQYF.

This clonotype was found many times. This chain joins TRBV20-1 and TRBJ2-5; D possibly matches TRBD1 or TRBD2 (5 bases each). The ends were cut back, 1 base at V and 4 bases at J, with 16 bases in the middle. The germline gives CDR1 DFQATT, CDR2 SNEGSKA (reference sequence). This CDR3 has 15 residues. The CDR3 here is CSARAASPGPETQYF. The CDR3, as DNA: TGCAGTGCTAGAGCGGCTAGCCCGGGACCAGAGACCCAGTACTTC.

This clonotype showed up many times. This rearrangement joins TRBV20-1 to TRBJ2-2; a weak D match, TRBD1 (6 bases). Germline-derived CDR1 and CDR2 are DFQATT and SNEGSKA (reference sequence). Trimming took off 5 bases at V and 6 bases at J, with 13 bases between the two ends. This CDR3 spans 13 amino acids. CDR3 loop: CSARAAGAGELFF. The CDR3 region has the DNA TGCAGTGCTCGCGCGGCAGGGGCCGGGGAGCTGTTTTTT.

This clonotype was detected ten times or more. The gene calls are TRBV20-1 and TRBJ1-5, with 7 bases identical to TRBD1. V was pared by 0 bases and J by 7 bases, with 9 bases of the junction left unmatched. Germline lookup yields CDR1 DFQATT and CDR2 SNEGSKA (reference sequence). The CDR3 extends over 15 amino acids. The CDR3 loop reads CSAREMRQGGQPQHF. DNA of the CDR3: TGCAGTGCTAGAGAAATGAGACAGGGAGGGCAGCCCCAGCATTTT.

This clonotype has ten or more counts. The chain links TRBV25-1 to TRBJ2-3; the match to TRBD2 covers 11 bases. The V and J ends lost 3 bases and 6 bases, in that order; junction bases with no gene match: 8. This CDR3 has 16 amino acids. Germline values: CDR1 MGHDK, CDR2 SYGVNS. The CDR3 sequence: CASSDPLAGGFDTQYF. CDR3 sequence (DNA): TGTGCCAGCAGTGATCCCCTAGCGGGAGGTTTCGATACGCAGTATTTT.

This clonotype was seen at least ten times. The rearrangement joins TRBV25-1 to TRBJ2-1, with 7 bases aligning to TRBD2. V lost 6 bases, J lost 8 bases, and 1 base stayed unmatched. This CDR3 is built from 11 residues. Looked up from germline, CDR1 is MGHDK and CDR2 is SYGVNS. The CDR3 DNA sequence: TGTGCCAGCAGCGGGGGGTATGAGCAGTTCTTC. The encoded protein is CASSGGYEQFF.

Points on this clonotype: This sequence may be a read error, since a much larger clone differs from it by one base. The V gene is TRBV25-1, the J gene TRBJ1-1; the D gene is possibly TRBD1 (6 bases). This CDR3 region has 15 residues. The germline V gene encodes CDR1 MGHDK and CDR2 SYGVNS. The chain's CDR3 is CAGRQTGPLNTEAFF. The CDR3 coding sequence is TGTGCCGGCAGACAGACAGGCCCCCTTAACACTGAAGCTTTCTTT.

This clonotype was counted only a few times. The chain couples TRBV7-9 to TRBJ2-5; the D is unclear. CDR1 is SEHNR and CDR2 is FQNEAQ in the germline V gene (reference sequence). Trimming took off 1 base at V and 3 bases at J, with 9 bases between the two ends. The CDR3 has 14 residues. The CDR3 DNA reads TGTGCCAGCAGCTTAGTAAGGGCGGAAGAGACCCAGTACTTC. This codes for CASSLVRAEETQYF.